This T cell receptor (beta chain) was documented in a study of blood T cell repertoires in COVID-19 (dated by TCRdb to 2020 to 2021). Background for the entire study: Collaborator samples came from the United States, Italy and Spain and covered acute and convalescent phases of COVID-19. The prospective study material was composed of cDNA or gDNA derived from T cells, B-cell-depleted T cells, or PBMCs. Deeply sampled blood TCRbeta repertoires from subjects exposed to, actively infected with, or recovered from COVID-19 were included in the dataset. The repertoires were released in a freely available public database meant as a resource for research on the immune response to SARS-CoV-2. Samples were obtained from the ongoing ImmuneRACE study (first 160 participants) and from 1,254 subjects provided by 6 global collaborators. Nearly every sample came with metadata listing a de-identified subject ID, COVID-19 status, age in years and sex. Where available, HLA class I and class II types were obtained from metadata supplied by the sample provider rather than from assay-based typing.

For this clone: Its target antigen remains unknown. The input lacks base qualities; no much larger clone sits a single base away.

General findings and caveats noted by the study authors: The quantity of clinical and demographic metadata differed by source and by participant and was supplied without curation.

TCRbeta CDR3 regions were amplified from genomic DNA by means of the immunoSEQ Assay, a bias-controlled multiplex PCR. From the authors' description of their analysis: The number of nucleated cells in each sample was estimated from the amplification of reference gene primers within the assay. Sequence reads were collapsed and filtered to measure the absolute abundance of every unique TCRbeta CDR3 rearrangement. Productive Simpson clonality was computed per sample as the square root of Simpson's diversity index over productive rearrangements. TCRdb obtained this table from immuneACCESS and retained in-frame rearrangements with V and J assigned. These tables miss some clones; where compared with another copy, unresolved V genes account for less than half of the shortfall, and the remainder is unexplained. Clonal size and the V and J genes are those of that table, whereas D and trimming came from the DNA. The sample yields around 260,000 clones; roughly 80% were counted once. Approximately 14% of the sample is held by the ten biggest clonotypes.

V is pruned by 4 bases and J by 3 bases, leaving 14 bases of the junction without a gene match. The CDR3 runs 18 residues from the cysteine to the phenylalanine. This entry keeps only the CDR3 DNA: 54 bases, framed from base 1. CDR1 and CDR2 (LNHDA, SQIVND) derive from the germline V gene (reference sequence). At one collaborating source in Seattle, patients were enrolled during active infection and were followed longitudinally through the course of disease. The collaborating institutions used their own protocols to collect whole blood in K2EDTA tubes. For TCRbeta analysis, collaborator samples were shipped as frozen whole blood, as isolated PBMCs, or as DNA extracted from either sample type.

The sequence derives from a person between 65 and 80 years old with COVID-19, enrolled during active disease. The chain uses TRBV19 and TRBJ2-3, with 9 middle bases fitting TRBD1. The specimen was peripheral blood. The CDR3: CASSKTTAGTGITDTQYF. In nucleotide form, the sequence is TGTGCCAGTAGTAAAACCACGGCCGGGACAGGGATAACAGATACGCAGTATTTT.